This T cell receptor (beta chain) came from a study of identical twins. With 2 bases clipped from V and 8 bases from J, the junction kept 13 bases outside the gene matches. CDR3 length equals 17 residues. Study results and limitations: Abundant beta clonotypes from cord blood bore fewer insertions; memory repertoires lacked this pattern. One should note that invariant MAIT and iNKT cells could partly confound zero-insertion analyses. Models came in too low on out-of-frame TCR alpha sharing in monozygotic twins.

TCRdb redid the calling of the 5' RACE reads with MiXCR, one entry per CDR3 protein. The table lists 400,000 to 550,000 distinct CDR3 sequences, roughly an eighth of them singletons. This clonotype was found a few times. Its antigen is currently unknown. These records were also assigned to another study, of yellow fever vaccine responses in identical twins.

The sequence was obtained from a woman between 18 and 29 years old in good health. The sequencing input was CD4+ T cells sorted from blood. The chain carries TRBV12-3 or TRBV12-4 and TRBJ2-2; 8 bases fit TRBD2. The CDR3 nucleotides are TGTGCCAGCAGTTTACTTACTAGCGGTTACTTATCTGGGGAGCTGTTTTTT. Translation: CASSLLTSGYLSGELFF.